This entry lists 18 T cell receptor beta chains sequenced from one sample in a study of blood T cell repertoires in COVID-19. TCRdb's table, derived via immunoSEQ multiplex PCR, lists solely in-frame clones and lacks some. The sample includes approximately 110,000 clones, 70% to 85% of them seen just once. The sample was peripheral blood. The source is a man between 65 and 80 years old with active or convalescent COVID-19.

The genes are TRBV4-1 and TRBJ2-2; tentative D call: TRBD1 (6 bases). Trimming stripped 7 bases from V and 0 bases from J, with 15 bases between. The germline CDR1 and CDR2 sequences are MGHRA and YSYEKL. The CDR3 is 16 amino acids. Here the CDR3 reads CASTPRDNSNTGELFF. The CDR3 DNA follows: TGCGCCAGCACCCCCCGGGACAACTCGAACACCGGGGAGCTGTTTTTT.

This clone turned up a few times. V usage is TRBV27 and J usage is TRBJ1-1; D possibly corresponds to TRBD1 (5 bases). Germline lookup yields CDR1 MNHEY and CDR2 SMNVEV (reference sequence). The CDR3 has 13 amino acids. V gave up 8 bases and J gave up 1 base, with 11 bases separating them. CDR3 coding DNA: TGTGCCAGCCGAAACCAGGGGAACACTGAAGCTTTCTTT. Its translation: CASRNQGNTEAFF.

The chain combines TRBV5-6 with TRBJ1-2; D possibly corresponds to TRBD1 (5 bases). V was trimmed by 4 bases and J by 5 bases, leaving 12 bases between them. Germline CDR1 is SGHDT and CDR2 is YYEEEE. The CDR3 loop spans 13 amino acids. In DNA, the CDR3 is TGTGCCAGCAGCCCCAGGGTTCCATATGGCTACACCTTC. Translated, it gives CASSPRVPYGYTF.

The chain employs TRBV5-1 and TRBJ1-1; TRBD1 is a possible D gene (6 bases). Trimming left V 0 bases short and J 4 bases short, with 13 bases between. The germline V gene has CDR1 SGHRS and CDR2 YFSETQ. The CDR3 sequence is 15 residues long. The CDR3 nucleotides read TGCGCCAGCAGCTTGGCTCAAACACAGGGCACTGAAGCTTTCTTT. It translates to CASSLAQTQGTEAFF. Drawing the rest from reference TRBV5-1 and TRBJ1-1, the complete variable domain is KAGVTQTPRYLIKTRGQQVTLSCSPISGHRSVSWYQQTPGQGLQFLFEYFSETQRNKGNFPGRFSGRQFSNSRSEMNVSTLELGDSALYLCASSLAQTQGTEAFFGQGTRLTVV.

The rearrangement links TRBV30 to TRBJ1-1; possibly TRBD1 for D (6 bases). Germline lookup yields CDR1 GTSNPN and CDR2 SVGIG (reference sequence). The length of the CDR3 is 11 residues. Trimming removed 8 bases from V and 4 bases from J, with 11 bases in between. CDR3 protein: CAQGQGTEAFF. The CDR3 coding sequence is TGTGCCCAGGGACAAGGCACTGAAGCTTTCTTT.

Concerning this clone: This specimen includes other DNA sequences encoding the same CDR3. This sequence joins TRBV3-1 (or the pseudogene TRBV3-2) and TRBJ2-5; weak D call: TRBD1 (6 bases). The length of the CDR3 is 12 residues. Trimming stripped 3 bases from V and 4 bases from J, with 6 bases between. Germline loops: CDR1 LGHDT, CDR2 YNNKEL (reference sequence). The CDR3 protein is CASSQDRETQYF. The CDR3 DNA sequence: TGTGCCAGCAGCCAGGACAGAGAGACCCAGTACTTC.

The chain couples TRBV19 to TRBJ1-5; D is ambiguous. Trimming cost V 8 bases and J 7 bases, with 18 bases left between them. Germline CDR1 LNHDA, CDR2 SQIVND (reference sequence). The CDR3 contains 14 residues. CDR3 sequence: CASGRGGSVQPQHF. The CDR3, as DNA: TGTGCCAGTGGTCGAGGCGGGTCGGTCCAGCCCCAGCATTTT.

This chain uses TRBV5-1 with TRBJ2-1, with D perhaps matching TRBD1 (5 bases). Germline V lookup: CDR1 SGHRS, CDR2 YFSETQ. The V end was cut by 6 bases, the J end by 5 bases, with 18 bases between. This CDR3 is 15 amino acids long. The CDR3 DNA reads as TGCGCCAGCAACGAGTGGGAACAGGCAAACAATGAGCAGTTCTTC. Protein product: CASNEWEQANNEQFF. The complete variable domain, with remaining parts taken from reference TRBV5-1 and TRBJ2-1, reads KAGVTQTPRYLIKTRGQQVTLSCSPISGHRSVSWYQQTPGQGLQFLFEYFSETQRNKGNFPGRFSGRQFSNSRSEMNVSTLELGDSALYLCASNEWEQANNEQFFGPGTRLTVL.

The gene calls are TRBV28 and TRBJ2-3; 12 nucleotides align to TRBD2. Germline V gene sequence: CDR1 MDHEN, CDR2 SYDVKM. This CDR3 has 16 residues. V was pared by 5 bases and J by 2 bases, with 5 bases of the junction left unmatched. The CDR3, as DNA: TGTGCCAGCAGTGCCCGACTAGCGGGGGACACAGATACGCAGTATTTT. Translation gives CASSARLAGDTDTQYF.

The chain uses TRBV5-1 and TRBJ2-1, with D possibly matching TRBD1 (5 bases). Germline V lookup: CDR1 SGHRS, CDR2 YFSETQ. V was cut by 4 bases and J by 6 bases, with 20 bases left in between. CDR3 size: 16 residues. CDR3 protein: CASSPTGHKGTNEQFF. CDR3 in DNA: TGCGCCAGCAGCCCAACTGGACACAAGGGCACCAATGAGCAGTTCTTC.

The rearrangement links TRBV9 to TRBJ2-2, with 10 nucleotides matching TRBD1. V shed 5 bases, J shed 4 bases, and the junction held 5 bases outside the gene matches. CDR3 size: 15 residues. In germline, CDR1 is SGDLS, CDR2 YYNGEE. The CDR3 region is CASRGTGVGTGELFF. CDR3 in DNA: TGTGCCAGCAGAGGGACAGGGGTTGGCACCGGGGAGCTGTTTTTT.

The chain carries TRBV6-5 and TRBJ2-5; D possibly corresponds to TRBD1 (6 bases). CDR1 is MNHEY and CDR2 is SVGAGI in the germline V gene. The CDR3 spans 14 residues. Deletions cut 9 bases from V and 4 bases from J, with 18 bases between. CDR3 region: CASRAAGARETQYF. CDR3 in DNA: TGTGCCAGTAGAGCCGCAGGGGCGCGAGAGACCCAGTACTTC.

The gene calls are TRBV7-8 and TRBJ2-5, with D unclear. The V end was cut by 0 bases, the J end by 5 bases, with 4 bases between. This CDR3 is built from 12 residues. From germline, CDR1 is SGHVS and CDR2 FQNEAQ. CDR3 coding DNA: TGTGCCAGCAGCTTAGCTGCGGAGACCCAGTACTTC. Translated: CASSLAAETQYF.

This clone was seen just once. This chain links TRBV11-3 with TRBJ2-3; TRBD2 matches 8 bases. The V and J ends lost 5 bases and 5 bases, in that order; junction bases with no gene match: 6. The CDR3 is 14 amino acids. Germline assignment: CDR1 SGHNT and CDR2 YENEEA. The CDR3 DNA is TGTGCCAGCAGCCTCGGGGGGGCGATAGATACGCAGTATTTT. This gives the protein CASSLGGAIDTQYF. Using reference TRBV11-3 and TRBJ2-3 for the parts outside the CDR3, the full variable domain is EAGVVQSPRYKIIEKKQPVAFWCNPISGHNTLYWYLQNLGQGPELLIRYENEEAVDDSQLPKDRFSAERLKGVDSTLKIQPAELGDSAVYLCASSLGGAIDTQYFGPGTRLTVL.

The V call is TRBV6-1, the J call TRBJ2-2; D is ambiguous. Germline values: CDR1 MNHNS, CDR2 SASEGT. V was clipped by 3 bases and J by 3 bases, with 11 bases between them. This CDR3 has 15 residues. CDR3 loop: CASSDLARDTGELFF. The CDR3 region has the DNA TGTGCCAGCAGTGATCTGGCTCGGGACACCGGGGAGCTGTTTTTT.

This clone was counted a few times. V is TRBV18 and J is TRBJ1-1, with D possibly matching TRBD1 (5 bases). Germline assignment: CDR1 KGHSH and CDR2 LQKENI. The CDR3 runs to 16 residues. The germline V and J ends were trimmed by 2 bases and 2 bases, with 15 bases remaining between them. The CDR3 region has the DNA TGTGCCAGCTCACCAAGTTTTGACAGCAGCAACACTGAAGCTTTCTTT. Amino acids: CASSPSFDSSNTEAFF. Looking up the rest from reference TRBV18 and TRBJ1-1 gives the full variable domain: NAGVMQNPRHLVRRRGQEARLRCSPMKGHSHVYWYRQLPEEGLKFMVYLQKENIIDESGMPKERFSAEFPKEGPSILRIQQVVRGDSAAYFCASSPSFDSSNTEAFFGQGTRLTVV.

The chain employs TRBV5-1 and TRBJ1-2, with a tentative D call TRBD1 (6 bases). V dropped 0 bases and J dropped 8 bases, with 11 bases sitting between them. CDR3 length equals 13 residues. Looked up from germline, CDR1 is SGHRS and CDR2 is YFSETQ. In DNA form, the CDR3 reads TGCGCCAGCAGCTTGGGCAGGGGCGAAGGCTACACCTTC. It specifies CASSLGRGEGYTF.

The chain couples TRBV9 to TRBJ2-5; perhaps TRBD1 as D (6 bases). The CDR3 totals 15 residues. Germline CDR1 reads SGDLS; CDR2 reads YYNGEE. The V end was cut by 4 bases, the J end by 5 bases, with 18 bases between. CDR3 in amino acids: CASSPRTDPRETQYF. The CDR3 DNA reads as TGTGCCAGCAGCCCACGGACAGACCCTCGGGAGACCCAGTACTTC.